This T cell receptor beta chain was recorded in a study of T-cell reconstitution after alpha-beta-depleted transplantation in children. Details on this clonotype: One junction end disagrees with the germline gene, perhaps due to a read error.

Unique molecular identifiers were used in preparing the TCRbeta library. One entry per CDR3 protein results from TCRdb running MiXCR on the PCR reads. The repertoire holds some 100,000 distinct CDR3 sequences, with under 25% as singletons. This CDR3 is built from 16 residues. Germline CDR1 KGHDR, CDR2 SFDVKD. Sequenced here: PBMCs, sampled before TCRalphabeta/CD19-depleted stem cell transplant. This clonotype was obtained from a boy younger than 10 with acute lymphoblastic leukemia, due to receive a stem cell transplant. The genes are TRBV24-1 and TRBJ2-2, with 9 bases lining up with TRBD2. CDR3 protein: CATSVLTSGGPGELSF. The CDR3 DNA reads TGTGCCACCAGTGTATTGACTAGCGGAGGGCCCGGGGAGCTGTCTTTT.